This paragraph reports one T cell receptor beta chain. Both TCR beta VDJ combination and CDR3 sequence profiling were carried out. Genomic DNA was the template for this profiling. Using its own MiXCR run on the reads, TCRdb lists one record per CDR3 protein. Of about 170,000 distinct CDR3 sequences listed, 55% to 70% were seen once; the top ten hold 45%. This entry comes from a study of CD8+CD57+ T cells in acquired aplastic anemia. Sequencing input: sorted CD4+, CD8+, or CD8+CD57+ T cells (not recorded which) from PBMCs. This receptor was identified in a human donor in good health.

Written as DNA, the CDR3 is TGTGCCAGCAGTCGAGTCAGGGGGCTCAACACTGAAGCTTTCTTT. This gives the protein CASSRVRGLNTEAFF. This sequence joins TRBV25-1 and TRBJ1-1; TRBD1 matches at 8 bases. V was clipped by 5 bases and J by 2 bases; unmatched bases: 7. The CDR3 is 15 amino acids. CDR1 is MGHDK, CDR2 SYGVNS, per germline.